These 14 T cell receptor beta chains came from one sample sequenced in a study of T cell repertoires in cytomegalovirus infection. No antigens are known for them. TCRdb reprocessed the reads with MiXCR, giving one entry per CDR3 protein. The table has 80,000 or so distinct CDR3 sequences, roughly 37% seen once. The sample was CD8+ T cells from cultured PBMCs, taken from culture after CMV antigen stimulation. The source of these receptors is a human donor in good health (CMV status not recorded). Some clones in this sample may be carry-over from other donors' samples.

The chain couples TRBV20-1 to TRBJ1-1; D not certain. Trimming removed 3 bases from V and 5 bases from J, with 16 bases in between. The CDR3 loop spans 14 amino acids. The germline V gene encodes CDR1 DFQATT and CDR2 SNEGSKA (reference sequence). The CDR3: CSASPVRGRTEAFF. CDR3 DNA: TGCAGTGCTAGTCCCGTAAGAGGACGGACTGAAGCTTTCTTT.

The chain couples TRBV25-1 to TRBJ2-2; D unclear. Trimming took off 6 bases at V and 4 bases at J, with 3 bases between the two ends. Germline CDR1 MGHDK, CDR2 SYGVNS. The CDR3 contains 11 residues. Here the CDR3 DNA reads TGTGCCAGCAGCATCACCGGGGAGCTGTTTTTT. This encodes CASSITGELFF.

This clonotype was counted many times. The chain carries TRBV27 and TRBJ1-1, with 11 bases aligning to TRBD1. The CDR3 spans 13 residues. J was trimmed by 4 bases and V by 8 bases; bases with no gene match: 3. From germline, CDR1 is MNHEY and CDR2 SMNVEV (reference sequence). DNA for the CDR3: TGTGCCAGCGGACAGGGGGCGGGCACTGAAGCTTTCTTT. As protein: CASGQGAGTEAFF.

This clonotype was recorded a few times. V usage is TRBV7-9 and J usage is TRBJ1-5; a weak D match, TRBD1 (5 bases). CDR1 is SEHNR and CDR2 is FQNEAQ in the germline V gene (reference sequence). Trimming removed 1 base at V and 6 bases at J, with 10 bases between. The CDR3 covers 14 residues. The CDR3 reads CASSLVGGGQPQHF. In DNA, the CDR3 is TGTGCCAGCAGCTTAGTCGGGGGGGGTCAGCCCCAGCATTTT.

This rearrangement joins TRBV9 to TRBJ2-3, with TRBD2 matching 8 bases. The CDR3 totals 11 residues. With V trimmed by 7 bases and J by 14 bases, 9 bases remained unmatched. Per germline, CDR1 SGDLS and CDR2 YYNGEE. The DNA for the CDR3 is TGTGCCAGCGAACGGCGGGGGGCCGGGTATTTT. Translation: CASERRGAGYF. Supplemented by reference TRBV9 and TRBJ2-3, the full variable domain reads DSGVTQTPKHLITATGQRVTLRCSPRSGDLSVYWYQQSLDQGLQFLIQYYNGEERAKGNILERFSAQQFPDLHSELNLSSLELGDSALYFCASERRGAGYFGPGTRLTVL.

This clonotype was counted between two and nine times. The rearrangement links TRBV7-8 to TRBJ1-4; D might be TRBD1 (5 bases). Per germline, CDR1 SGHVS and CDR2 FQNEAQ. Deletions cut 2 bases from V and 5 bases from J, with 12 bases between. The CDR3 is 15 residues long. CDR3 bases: TGTGCCAGCAGCTTAACCGGGACGGTAAATGAAAAACTGTTTTTT. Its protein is CASSLTGTVNEKLFF.

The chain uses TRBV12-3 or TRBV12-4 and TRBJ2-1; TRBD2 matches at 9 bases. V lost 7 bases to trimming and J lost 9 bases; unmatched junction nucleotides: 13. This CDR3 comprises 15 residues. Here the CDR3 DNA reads TGTGCCAGCACCCCGCAGAGGACTAGCGTGGGTGAGCAGTTCTTC. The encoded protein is CASTPQRTSVGEQFF.

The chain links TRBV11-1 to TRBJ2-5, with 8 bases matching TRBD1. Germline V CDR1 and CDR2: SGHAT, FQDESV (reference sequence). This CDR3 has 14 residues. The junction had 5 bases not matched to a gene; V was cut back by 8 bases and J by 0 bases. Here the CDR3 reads CASQGAVYQETQYF. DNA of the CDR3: TGTGCCAGCCAGGGGGCGGTGTACCAAGAGACCCAGTACTTC. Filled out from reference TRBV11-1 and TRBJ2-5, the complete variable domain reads EAEVAQSPRYKITEKSQAVAFWCDPISGHATLYWYRQILGQGPELLVQFQDESVVDDSQLPKDRFSAERLKGVDSTLKIQPAELGDSAMYLCASQGAVYQETQYFGPGTRLLVL.

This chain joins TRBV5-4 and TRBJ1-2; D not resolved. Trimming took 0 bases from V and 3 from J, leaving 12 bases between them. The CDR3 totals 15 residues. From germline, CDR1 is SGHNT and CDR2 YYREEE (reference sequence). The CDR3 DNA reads TGTGCCAGCAGCTTGGCCGAATTAGAAGACTATGGCTACACCTTC. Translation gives CASSLAELEDYGYTF.

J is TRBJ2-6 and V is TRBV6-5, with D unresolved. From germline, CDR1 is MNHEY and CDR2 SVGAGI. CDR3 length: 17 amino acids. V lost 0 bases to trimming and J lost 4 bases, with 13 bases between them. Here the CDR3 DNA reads TGTGCCAGCAGTTACTCCCTACAAATGGACGGGGCCAACGTCCTGACTTTC. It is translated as CASSYSLQMDGANVLTF.

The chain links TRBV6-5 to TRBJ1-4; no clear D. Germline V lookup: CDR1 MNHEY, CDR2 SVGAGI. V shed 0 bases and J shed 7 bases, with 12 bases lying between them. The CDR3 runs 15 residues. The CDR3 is CASSYSPEVGEKLFF. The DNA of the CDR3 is TGTGCCAGCAGTTACTCTCCCGAGGTTGGTGAAAAACTGTTTTTT.

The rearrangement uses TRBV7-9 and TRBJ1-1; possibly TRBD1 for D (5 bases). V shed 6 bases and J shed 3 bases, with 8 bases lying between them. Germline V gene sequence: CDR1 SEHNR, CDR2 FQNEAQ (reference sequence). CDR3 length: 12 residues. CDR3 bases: TGTGCCAGCAGTCAGGGACACACTGAAGCTTTCTTT. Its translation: CASSQGHTEAFF.

This CDR3 is CASSSSIGELFF. CDR3 nucleotides: TGTGCCAGCAGTTCCTCGATCGGGGAGCTGTTTTTT. V gene TRBV7-6 combines with J gene TRBJ2-2, with no clear D. The V end lost 6 bases, the J end lost 7 bases, and 9 bases lay between the germline ends. Germline V gene lookup returns CDR1 SGHVS and CDR2 FNYEAQ. The CDR3 is 12 residues long.

The CDR3 DNA reads TGTGCCAGCAGTGGACAGAAGATGAACACTGAAGCTTTCTTT. As protein: CASSGQKMNTEAFF. The J gene is TRBJ1-1, the V gene TRBV2; D is possibly TRBD1 (5 bases). Germline V gene sequence: CDR1 SNHLY, CDR2 FYNNEI. CDR3 length equals 14 residues. V shed 4 bases and J shed 0 bases, with 9 bases lying between them.